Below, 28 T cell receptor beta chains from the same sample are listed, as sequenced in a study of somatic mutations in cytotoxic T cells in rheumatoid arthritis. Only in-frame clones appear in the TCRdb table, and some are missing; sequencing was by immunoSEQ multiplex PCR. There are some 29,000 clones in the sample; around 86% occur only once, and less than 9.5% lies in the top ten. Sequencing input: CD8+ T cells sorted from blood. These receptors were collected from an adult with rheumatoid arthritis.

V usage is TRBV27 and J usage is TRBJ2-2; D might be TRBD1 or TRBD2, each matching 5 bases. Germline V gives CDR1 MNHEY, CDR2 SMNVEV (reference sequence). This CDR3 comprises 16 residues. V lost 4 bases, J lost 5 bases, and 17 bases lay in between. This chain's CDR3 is CASSSLGTMGTGELFF. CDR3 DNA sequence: TGTGCCAGCAGTTCCCTCGGGACCATGGGGACCGGGGAGCTGTTTTTT.

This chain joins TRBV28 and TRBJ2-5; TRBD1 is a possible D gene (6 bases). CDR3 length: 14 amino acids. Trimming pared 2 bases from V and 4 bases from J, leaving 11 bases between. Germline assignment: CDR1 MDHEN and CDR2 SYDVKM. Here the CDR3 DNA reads TGTGCCAGCAGTTTAGGACAGAGTGGAGAGACCCAGTACTTC. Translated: CASSLGQSGETQYF.

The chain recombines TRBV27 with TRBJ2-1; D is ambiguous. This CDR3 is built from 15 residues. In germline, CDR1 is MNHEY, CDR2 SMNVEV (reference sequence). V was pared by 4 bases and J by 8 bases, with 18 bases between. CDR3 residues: CASSSETSFKHEQFF. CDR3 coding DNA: TGTGCCAGCAGTTCTGAGACTTCTTTTAAGCATGAGCAGTTCTTC.

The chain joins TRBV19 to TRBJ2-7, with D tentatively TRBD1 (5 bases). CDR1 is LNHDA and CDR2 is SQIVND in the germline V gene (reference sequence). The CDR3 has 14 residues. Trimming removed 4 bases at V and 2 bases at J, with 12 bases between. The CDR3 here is CASSSAGWAYEQYF. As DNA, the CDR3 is TGTGCCAGTAGTAGTGCAGGGTGGGCCTACGAGCAGTACTTC. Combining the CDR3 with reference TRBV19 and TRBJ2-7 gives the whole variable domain DGGITQSPKYLFRKEGQNVTLSCEQNLNHDAMYWYRQDPGQGLRLIYYSQIVNDFQKGDIAEGYSVSREKKESFPLTVTSAQKNPTAFYLCASSSAGWAYEQYFGPGTRLTVT.

CDR3 loop: CAWSTLGQGSRNTIYF. CDR3 sequence (DNA): TGTGCCTGGAGTACCCTTGGACAGGGTAGTAGAAACACCATATATTTT. The V call is TRBV30, the J call TRBJ1-3, with 8 nucleotides matching TRBD1. CDR3 length: 16 residues. The junction had 11 bases not matched to a gene; V was cut back by 2 bases and J by 5 bases. Germline CDR1 and CDR2: GTSNPN and SVGIG (reference sequence).

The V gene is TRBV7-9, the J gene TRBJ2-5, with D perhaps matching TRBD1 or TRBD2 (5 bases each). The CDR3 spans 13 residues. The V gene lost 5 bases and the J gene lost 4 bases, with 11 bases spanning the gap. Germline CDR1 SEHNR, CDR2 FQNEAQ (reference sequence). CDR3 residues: CASSQGVRETQYF. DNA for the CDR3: TGTGCCAGCAGCCAGGGAGTGAGAGAGACCCAGTACTTC.

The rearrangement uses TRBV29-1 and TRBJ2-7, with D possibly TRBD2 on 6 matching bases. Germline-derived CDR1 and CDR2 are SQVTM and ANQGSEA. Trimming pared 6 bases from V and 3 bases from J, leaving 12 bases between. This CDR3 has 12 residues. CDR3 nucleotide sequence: TGCAGCGTAATCGGCGGGAACTACGAGCAGTACTTC. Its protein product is CSVIGGNYEQYF.

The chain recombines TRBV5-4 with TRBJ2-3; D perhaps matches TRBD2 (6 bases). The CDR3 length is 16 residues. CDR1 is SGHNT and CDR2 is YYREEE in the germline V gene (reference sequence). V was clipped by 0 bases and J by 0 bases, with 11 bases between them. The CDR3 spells CASSLVGGTSTDTQYF. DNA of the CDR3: TGTGCCAGCAGCTTGGTCGGGGGAACCAGCACAGATACGCAGTATTTT.

The CDR3 nucleotides are TGTGCCAGTAGAGCCACCTTGAACACTGAAGCTTTCTTT. Residues: CASRATLNTEAFF. This chain joins TRBV19 and TRBJ1-1, with no clear D. V was cut by 6 bases and J by 0 bases, with 8 bases left in between. Germline CDR1 is LNHDA and CDR2 is SQIVND (reference sequence). The CDR3 covers 13 residues.

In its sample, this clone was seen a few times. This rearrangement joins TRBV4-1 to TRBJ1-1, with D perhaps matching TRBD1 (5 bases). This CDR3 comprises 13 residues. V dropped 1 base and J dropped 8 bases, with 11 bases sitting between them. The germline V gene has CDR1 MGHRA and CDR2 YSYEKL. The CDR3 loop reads CASSQGWGNEAFF. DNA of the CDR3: TGCGCCAGCAGCCAAGGATGGGGCAACGAAGCTTTCTTT.

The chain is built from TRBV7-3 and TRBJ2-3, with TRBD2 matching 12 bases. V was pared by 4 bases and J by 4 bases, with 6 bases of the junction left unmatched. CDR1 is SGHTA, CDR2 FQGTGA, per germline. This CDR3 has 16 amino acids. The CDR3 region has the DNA TGTGCCAGCAGCTCAACTAGCGGGGGGCCCCCAGATACGCAGTATTTT. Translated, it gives CASSSTSGGPPDTQYF.

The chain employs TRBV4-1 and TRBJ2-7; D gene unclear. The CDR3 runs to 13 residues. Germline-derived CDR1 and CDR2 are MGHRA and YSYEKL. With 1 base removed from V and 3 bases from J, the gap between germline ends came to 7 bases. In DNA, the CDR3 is TGCGCCAGCAGCCAAGGACCCCTCTACGAGCAGTACTTC. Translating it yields CASSQGPLYEQYF.

The CDR3 here is CASSFFGTSGGDTQYF. In DNA, the CDR3 is TGTGCCAGCAGTTTTTTCGGGACTAGCGGGGGAGATACGCAGTATTTT. The gene calls are TRBV28 and TRBJ2-3, with 14 bases matching TRBD2. Germline V lookup: CDR1 MDHEN, CDR2 SYDVKM. The CDR3 is made up of 16 amino acids. The junction had 4 bases not matched to a gene; V was cut back by 3 bases and J by 5 bases.

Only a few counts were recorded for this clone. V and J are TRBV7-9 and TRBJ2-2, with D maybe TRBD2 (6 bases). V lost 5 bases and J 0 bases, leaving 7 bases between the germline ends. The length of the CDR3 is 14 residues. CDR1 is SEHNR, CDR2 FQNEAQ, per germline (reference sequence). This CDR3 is CASSGTSNTGELFF. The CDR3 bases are TGTGCCAGCAGCGGGACTTCGAACACCGGGGAGCTGTTTTTT.

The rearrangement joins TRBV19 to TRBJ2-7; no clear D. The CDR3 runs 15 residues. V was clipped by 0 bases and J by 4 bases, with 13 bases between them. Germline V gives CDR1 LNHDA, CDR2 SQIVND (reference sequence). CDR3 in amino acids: CASSIDLTGWYEQYF. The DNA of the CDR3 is TGTGCCAGTAGTATAGATCTGACCGGGTGGTACGAGCAGTACTTC. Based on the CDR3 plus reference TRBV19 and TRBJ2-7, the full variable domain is DGGITQSPKYLFRKEGQNVTLSCEQNLNHDAMYWYRQDPGQGLRLIYYSQIVNDFQKGDIAEGYSVSREKKESFPLTVTSAQKNPTAFYLCASSIDLTGWYEQYFGPGTRLTVT.

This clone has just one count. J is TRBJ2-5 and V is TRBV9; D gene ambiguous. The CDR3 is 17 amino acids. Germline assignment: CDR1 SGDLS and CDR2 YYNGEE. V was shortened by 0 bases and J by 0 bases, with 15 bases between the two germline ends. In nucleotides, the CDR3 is TGTGCCAGCAGCGTAGCGGCCGGAGATTCGTACCAAGAGACCCAGTACTTC. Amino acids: CASSVAAGDSYQETQYF.

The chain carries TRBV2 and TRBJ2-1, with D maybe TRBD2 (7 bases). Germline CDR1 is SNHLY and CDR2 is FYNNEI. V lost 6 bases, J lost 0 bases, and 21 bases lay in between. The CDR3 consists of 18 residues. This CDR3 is CASRGGRDALSSYNEQFF. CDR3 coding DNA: TGTGCCAGCAGAGGGGGGAGGGACGCCTTAAGCTCCTACAATGAGCAGTTCTTC.

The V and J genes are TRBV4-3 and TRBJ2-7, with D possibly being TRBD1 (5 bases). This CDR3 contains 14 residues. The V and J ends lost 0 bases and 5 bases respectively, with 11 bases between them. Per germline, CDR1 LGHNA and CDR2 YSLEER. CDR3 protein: CASSQEPGWDEQYF. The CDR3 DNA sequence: TGCGCCAGCAGCCAAGAGCCAGGGTGGGACGAGCAGTACTTC.

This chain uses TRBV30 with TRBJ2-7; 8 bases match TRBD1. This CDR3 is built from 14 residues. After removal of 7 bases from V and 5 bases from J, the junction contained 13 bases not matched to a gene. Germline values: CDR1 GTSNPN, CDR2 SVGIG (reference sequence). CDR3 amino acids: CAFHPGQGFNEQYF. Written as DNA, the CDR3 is TGTGCCTTCCACCCCGGACAGGGATTTAACGAGCAGTACTTC.

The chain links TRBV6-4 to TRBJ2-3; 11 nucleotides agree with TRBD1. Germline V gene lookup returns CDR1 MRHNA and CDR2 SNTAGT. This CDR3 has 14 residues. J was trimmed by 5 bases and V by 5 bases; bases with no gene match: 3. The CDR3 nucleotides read TGTGCCAGCAGTCCGGGACAGGGGGGAGATACGCAGTATTTT. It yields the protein CASSPGQGGDTQYF.

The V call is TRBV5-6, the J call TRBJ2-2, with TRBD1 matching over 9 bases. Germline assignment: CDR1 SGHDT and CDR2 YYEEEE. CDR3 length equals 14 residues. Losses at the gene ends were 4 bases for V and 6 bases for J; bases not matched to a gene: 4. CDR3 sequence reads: CASSPGQGAGELFF. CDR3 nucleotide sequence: TGTGCCAGCAGCCCGGGACAGGGCGCCGGGGAGCTGTTTTTT.

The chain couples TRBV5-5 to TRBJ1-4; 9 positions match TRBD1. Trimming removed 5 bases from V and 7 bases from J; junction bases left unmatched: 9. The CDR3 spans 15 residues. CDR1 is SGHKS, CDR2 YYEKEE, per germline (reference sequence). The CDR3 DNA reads TGTGCCAGCAGGTCAACAGGGGGCTTAGCTGAAAAACTGTTTTTT. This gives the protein CASRSTGGLAEKLFF.

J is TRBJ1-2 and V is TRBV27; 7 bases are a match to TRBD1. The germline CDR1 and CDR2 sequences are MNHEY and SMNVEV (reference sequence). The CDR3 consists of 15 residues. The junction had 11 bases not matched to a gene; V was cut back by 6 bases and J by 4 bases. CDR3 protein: CASRSPGGSFYGYTF. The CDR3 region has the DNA TGTGCCAGCAGAAGTCCAGGGGGGAGTTTCTATGGCTACACCTTC.

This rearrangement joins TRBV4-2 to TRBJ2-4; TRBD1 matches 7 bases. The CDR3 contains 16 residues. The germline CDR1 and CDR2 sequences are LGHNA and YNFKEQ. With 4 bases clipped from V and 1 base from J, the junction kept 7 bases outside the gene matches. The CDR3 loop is CASSPPQGQAKNIQYF. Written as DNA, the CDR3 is TGTGCCAGCAGCCCTCCACAGGGGCAGGCCAAAAACATTCAGTACTTC.

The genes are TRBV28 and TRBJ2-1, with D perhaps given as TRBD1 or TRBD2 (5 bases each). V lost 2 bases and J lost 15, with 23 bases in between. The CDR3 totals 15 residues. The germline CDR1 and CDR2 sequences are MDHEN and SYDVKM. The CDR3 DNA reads TGTGCCAGCAGTTTACCCCCCAGCGGAAGGGGTGTTCCGTTCTTC. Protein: CASSLPPSGRGVPFF. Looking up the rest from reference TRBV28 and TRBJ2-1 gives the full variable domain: DVKVTQSSRYLVKRTGEKVFLECVQDMDHENMFWYRQDPGLGLRLIYFSYDVKMKEKGDIPEGYSVSREKKERFSLILESASTNQTSMYLCASSLPPSGRGVPFFGPGTRLTVL.

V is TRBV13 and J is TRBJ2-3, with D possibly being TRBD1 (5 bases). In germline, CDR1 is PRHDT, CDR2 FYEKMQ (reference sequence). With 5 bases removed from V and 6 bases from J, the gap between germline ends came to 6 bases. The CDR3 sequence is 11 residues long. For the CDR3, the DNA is TGTGCCAGCAGCCCAGGGGATACGCAGTATTTT. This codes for CASSPGDTQYF. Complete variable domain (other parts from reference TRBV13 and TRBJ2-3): AAGVIQSPRHLIKEKRETATLKCYPIPRHDTVYWYQQGPGQDPQFLISFYEKMQSDKGSIPDRFSAQQFSDYHSELNMSSLELGDSALYFCASSPGDTQYFGPGTRLTVL.

The CDR3 coding sequence is TGTGCCAGCAGCTTAGTAAGCGGGGTCGAGACCCAGTACTTC. It translates to CASSLVSGVETQYF. The chain uses TRBV7-8 and TRBJ2-5, with 7 bases identical to TRBD2. CDR1 and CDR2 from the germline V gene are SGHVS and FQNEAQ. Trimming at V came to 1 base and at J to 5 bases, leaving 4 bases not matched to a gene. This CDR3 region has 14 residues.

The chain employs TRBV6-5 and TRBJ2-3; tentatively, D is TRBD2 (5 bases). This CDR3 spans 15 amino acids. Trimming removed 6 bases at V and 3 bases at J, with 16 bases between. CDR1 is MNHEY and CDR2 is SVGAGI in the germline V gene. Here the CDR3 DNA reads TGTGCCAGCAGCCACGCCGGGGTGGGTACAGATACGCAGTATTTT. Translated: CASSHAGVGTDTQYF.